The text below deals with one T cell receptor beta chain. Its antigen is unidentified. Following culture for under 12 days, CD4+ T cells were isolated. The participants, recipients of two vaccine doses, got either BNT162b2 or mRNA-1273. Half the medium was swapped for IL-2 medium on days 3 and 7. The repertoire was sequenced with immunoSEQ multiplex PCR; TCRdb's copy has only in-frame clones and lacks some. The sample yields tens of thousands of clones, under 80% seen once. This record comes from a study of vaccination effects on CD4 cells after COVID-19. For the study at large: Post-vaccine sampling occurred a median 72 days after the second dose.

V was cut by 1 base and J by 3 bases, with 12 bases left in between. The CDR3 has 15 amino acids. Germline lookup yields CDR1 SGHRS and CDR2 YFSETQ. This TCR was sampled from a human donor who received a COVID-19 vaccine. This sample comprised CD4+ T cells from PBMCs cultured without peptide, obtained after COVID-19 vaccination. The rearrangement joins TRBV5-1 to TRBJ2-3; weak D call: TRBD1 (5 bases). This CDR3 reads CASSLWQGGTDTQYF. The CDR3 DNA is TGCGCCAGCAGCTTGTGGCAGGGTGGAACAGATACGCAGTATTTT.